The 27 T cell receptor beta chains below come from one sample, sequenced in a study of cytomegalovirus exposure and HLA in healthy donors. The PCR made use of 60 Vbeta and 13 Jbeta primers. The protocol was immunoSEQ multiplex PCR, while the TCRdb copy is restricted to in-frame clones and leaves out a portion. The data show about 160,000 clones, approximately 80% seen once. The sample comprised PBMCs. The receptors stem from a man aged 18 to 30 in good health and CMV-seropositive.

The V gene is TRBV6-1, the J gene TRBJ1-1, with a weak D call TRBD1 (6 bases). The length of the CDR3 is 14 residues. Trimming removed 6 bases at V and 1 base at J, with 12 bases between. CDR1 and CDR2 (germline): MNHNS, SASEGT. CDR3 sequence reads: CASSSRGRNTEAFF. The DNA for the CDR3 is TGTGCCAGCAGCAGCAGGGGCCGGAACACTGAAGCTTTCTTT.

The J gene is TRBJ1-5, the V gene TRBV4-2; D perhaps matches TRBD1 (6 bases). The CDR3 extends over 15 amino acids. With 4 bases removed from V and 4 bases from J, the gap between germline ends came to 14 bases. The germline gives CDR1 LGHNA, CDR2 YNFKEQ. The CDR3 nucleotides are TGTGCCAGCAGCCTCCGGGACAACCTAAATCAGCCCCAGCATTTT. This gives the protein CASSLRDNLNQPQHF.

The chain is built from TRBV5-4 and TRBJ2-5; D possibly corresponds to TRBD2 (6 bases). The J call may be faulty, since TRBJ2-7 better matches the DNA end. The CDR3 has 15 residues. Per germline, CDR1 SGHNT and CDR2 YYREEE (reference sequence). The CDR3 nucleotides read TGTGCCAGCAGCTTGACGCCTAGCGTCACCTACGAGCAGTACTTC. Amino acid sequence: CASSLTPSVTYEQYF.

There are a few counts of this clone. The gene calls are TRBV2 and TRBJ2-2, with D perhaps TRBD1 (6 bases). Germline V gene data show CDR1 as SNHLY and CDR2 as FYNNEI. V was cut by 4 bases and J by 6 bases, with 12 bases left in between. The CDR3 has 14 amino acids. This chain's CDR3 is CASSVAGVAGELFF. The DNA of the CDR3 is TGTGCCAGCAGTGTTGCAGGGGTGGCCGGGGAGCTGTTTTTT.

The chain recombines TRBV7-6 with TRBJ2-3; 13 positions agree with TRBD2. The CDR3 consists of 17 residues. After removal of 5 bases from V and 1 base from J, the junction contained 6 bases not matched to a gene. The germline CDR1 and CDR2 sequences are SGHVS and FNYEAQ. The CDR3 DNA is TGTGCCAGCAGCGCCAGAGGACTAGCGGGGGGCACAGATACGCAGTATTTT. The encoded protein is CASSARGLAGGTDTQYF. Together with reference TRBV7-6 and TRBJ2-3, the CDR3 gives the full variable domain: GAGVSQSPRYKVTKRGQDVALRCDPISGHVSLYWYRQALGQGPEFLTYFNYEAQQDKSGLPNDRFSAERPEGSISTLTIQRTEQRDSAMYRCASSARGLAGGTDTQYFGPGTRLTVL.

This clone has only a few counts. This chain joins TRBV7-2 and TRBJ2-3; no definite D call. The CDR3 contains 14 residues. The germline V gene has CDR1 SGHTA and CDR2 FQGNSA. The V gene lost 2 bases and the J gene lost 5 bases, with 11 bases spanning the gap. CDR3 in amino acids: CASSLRGAEDTQYF. DNA for the CDR3: TGTGCCAGCAGCTTACGCGGAGCTGAAGATACGCAGTATTTT. Drawing the rest from reference TRBV7-2 and TRBJ2-3, the complete variable domain is GAGVSQSPSNKVTEKGKDVELRCDPISGHTALYWYRQSLGQGLEFLIYFQGNSAPDKSGLPSDRFSAERTGGSVSTLTIQRTQQEDSAVYLCASSLRGAEDTQYFGPGTRLTVL.

The chain has TRBV2 and TRBJ2-6, with D unclear. There are 15 residues in the CDR3. V shed 5 bases and J shed 4 bases, with 12 bases lying between them. The V gene's germline CDR1 is SNHLY and CDR2 FYNNEI. CDR3 sequence: CASSISLKGANVLTF. In DNA, the CDR3 is TGTGCCAGCAGTATTAGTCTCAAAGGGGCCAACGTCCTGACTTTC. The full variable domain, completed using reference TRBV2 and TRBJ2-6, is EPEVTQTPSHQVTQMGQEVILRCVPISNHLYFYWYRQILGQKVEFLVSFYNNEISEKSEIFDDQFSVERPDGSNFTLKIRSTKLEDSAMYFCASSISLKGANVLTFGAGSRLTVL.

The chain combines TRBV7-2 with TRBJ2-7; tentatively, D is TRBD2 (6 bases). The CDR3 runs 15 residues. V gave up 4 bases and J gave up 0 bases, with 13 bases separating them. The germline V gene encodes CDR1 SGHTA and CDR2 FQGNSA. The CDR3 sequence: CASSSVSGSSYEQYF. CDR3 in DNA: TGTGCCAGCAGCTCCGTCTCCGGGAGCTCCTACGAGCAGTACTTC. The complete variable domain, with remaining parts taken from reference TRBV7-2 and TRBJ2-7, reads GAGVSQSPSNKVTEKGKDVELRCDPISGHTALYWYRQSLGQGLEFLIYFQGNSAPDKSGLPSDRFSAERTGGSVSTLTIQRTQQEDSAVYLCASSSVSGSSYEQYFGPGTRLTVT.

The chain couples TRBV7-3 to TRBJ1-2; D is possibly TRBD1 (5 bases). The CDR3 extends over 13 amino acids. The V end lost 5 bases, the J end lost 6 bases, and 13 bases lay between the germline ends. Germline CDR1 reads SGHTA; CDR2 reads FQGTGA. The CDR3 is CASSPNRGNGYTF. As DNA, the CDR3 is TGTGCCAGCAGCCCCAATCGGGGGAATGGCTACACCTTC.

The chain couples TRBV19 to TRBJ2-7; 8 nucleotides line up with TRBD2. J gave up 4 bases and V 3 bases, and 8 bases lay outside the gene matches. This CDR3 comprises 15 residues. CDR1 is LNHDA and CDR2 is SQIVND in the germline V gene (reference sequence). The CDR3 coding sequence is TGTGCCAGTAGTATGGAGATAGCGGGATGGTACGAGCAGTACTTC. Residues: CASSMEIAGWYEQYF.

The rearrangement uses TRBV27 and TRBJ2-7, with TRBD2 identical over 7 bases. CDR1 is MNHEY, CDR2 SMNVEV, per germline (reference sequence). CDR3 size: 18 residues. Trimming cost V 2 bases and J 0 bases; bases outside gene matches: 13. This chain's CDR3 is CASSLLPRLADSSYEQYF. The CDR3 DNA follows: TGTGCCAGCAGTTTACTCCCCCGACTAGCTGATAGCTCCTACGAGCAGTACTTC.

This rearrangement joins TRBV6-1 to TRBJ2-7; D remains unclear. Looked up from germline, CDR1 is MNHNS and CDR2 is SASEGT. Trimming removed 2 bases from V and 3 bases from J, with 5 bases in between. This CDR3 region has 12 residues. CDR3 sequence: CASSENSYEQYF. The CDR3 nucleotides read TGTGCCAGCAGTGAAAATAGCTACGAGCAGTACTTC.

The rearrangement uses TRBV4-3 and TRBJ1-2; possible D gene TRBD1, 6 bases. Germline lookup yields CDR1 LGHNA and CDR2 YSLEER. This CDR3 has 18 residues. Deletions cut 0 bases from V and 0 bases from J, with 17 bases between. CDR3 protein: CASSQDSLWTASNYGYTF. In DNA, the CDR3 is TGCGCCAGCAGCCAAGATTCTCTTTGGACAGCTTCTAACTATGGCTACACCTTC.

The chain recombines TRBV13 with TRBJ2-2; TRBD2 matches 7 bases. CDR1 is PRHDT and CDR2 is FYEKMQ in the germline V gene (reference sequence). The trim removed 5 bases at V and 8 bases at J, leaving 17 bases unmatched. This CDR3 has 17 residues. The CDR3 reads CASSREVGAPLGGELFF. The CDR3 DNA reads as TGTGCCAGCAGCCGGGAGGTTGGTGCCCCGCTAGGGGGGGAGCTGTTTTTT.

This chain connects TRBV9 to TRBJ1-2; the D gene is possibly TRBD1 (5 bases). V was cut by 0 bases and J by 7 bases, with 7 bases left in between. Germline CDR1 is SGDLS and CDR2 is YYNGEE. The CDR3 runs 12 residues. The CDR3 nucleotides read TGTGCCAGCAGCGTAGAGGGGTTTGGCTACACCTTC. Amino acid sequence: CASSVEGFGYTF. The whole variable domain, filled in from reference TRBV9 and TRBJ1-2, reads DSGVTQTPKHLITATGQRVTLRCSPRSGDLSVYWYQQSLDQGLQFLIQYYNGEERAKGNILERFSAQQFPDLHSELNLSSLELGDSALYFCASSVEGFGYTFGSGTRLTVV.

J is TRBJ2-1 and V is TRBV5-6; D uncertain. Trimming stripped 0 bases from V and 6 bases from J, with 7 bases between. The CDR3 contains 13 residues. The germline V gene encodes CDR1 SGHDT and CDR2 YYEEEE. The CDR3 bases are TGTGCCAGCAGCTTGGCGACATCCAATGAGCAGTTCTTC. Amino acids: CASSLATSNEQFF.

In this sample, this clone turned up once. This chain joins TRBV5-8 and TRBJ1-4; TRBD1 aligns across 8 bases. V lost 4 bases and J lost 7; bases outside the gene matches: 9. Per the germline V gene, CDR1 is SGHTS and CDR2 is YDEGEE. The CDR3 consists of 15 residues. CDR3 protein: CASSLDRGRVEKLFF. CDR3 DNA sequence: TGTGCCAGCAGCCTAGACAGGGGAAGGGTTGAAAAACTGTTTTTT. Filled out from reference TRBV5-8 and TRBJ1-4, the complete variable domain reads EAGVTQSPTHLIKTRGQQATLRCSPISGHTSVYWYQQALGLGLQFLLWYDEGEERNRGNFPPRFSGRQFPNYSSELNVNALELEDSALYLCASSLDRGRVEKLFFGSGTQLSVL.

The V and J genes are TRBV30 and TRBJ1-2; 11 bases align to TRBD1. Germline values: CDR1 GTSNPN, CDR2 SVGIG (reference sequence). The CDR3 runs 16 residues. V dropped 1 base and J dropped 8; count of bases not matched to a gene: 12. CDR3 residues: CAWSATPRTGGRGYTF. CDR3 DNA sequence: TGTGCCTGGAGTGCTACCCCGCGGACAGGGGGCAGGGGCTACACCTTC.

This clone was counted between two and nine times. The genes are TRBV4-1 and TRBJ1-5; TRBD1 matches at 8 bases. The V gene end was trimmed by 4 bases and the J gene end by 1 base; junction bases not matched to a gene: 6. Germline CDR1 is MGHRA and CDR2 is YSYEKL. The CDR3 totals 16 residues. CDR3 coding DNA: TGCGCCAGCAGCCCCCGGGACAGGATCAGCAATCAGCCCCAGCATTTT. It codes for CASSPRDRISNQPQHF.

The chain couples TRBV7-6 to TRBJ2-2; weak D call: TRBD2 (5 bases). Per the germline V gene, CDR1 is SGHVS and CDR2 is FNYEAQ. Deletions cut 5 bases from V and 2 bases from J, with 15 bases between. The CDR3 totals 16 residues. This CDR3 is CASSPEGRANTGELFF. The CDR3 DNA is TGTGCCAGCAGCCCAGAGGGCCGGGCAAACACCGGGGAGCTGTTTTTT.

This chain joins TRBV10-3 and TRBJ2-1; the D gene is possibly TRBD2 (5 bases). Trimming pared 7 bases from V and 8 bases from J, leaving 18 bases between. The germline V gene encodes CDR1 ENHRY and CDR2 SYGVKD. This CDR3 has 14 amino acids. CDR3 loop: CAITPDGVVDEQFF. CDR3 coding DNA: TGTGCCATCACCCCTGACGGGGTAGTGGATGAGCAGTTCTTC.

The chain carries TRBV19 and TRBJ1-1; no clear D gene. CDR3 size: 12 residues. V lost 7 bases and J 11 bases, leaving 17 bases between the germline ends. The germline V gene encodes CDR1 LNHDA and CDR2 SQIVND (reference sequence). CDR3 sequence reads: CASNFNGVAAFF. The CDR3 coding sequence is TGTGCCAGTAATTTTAACGGGGTGGCGGCTTTCTTT.

This clone was seen a single time. The chain employs TRBV5-1 and TRBJ1-1, with 10 bases fitting TRBD1. The length of the CDR3 is 16 residues. CDR1 is SGHRS and CDR2 is YFSETQ in the germline V gene. Trimming cost V 2 bases and J 0 bases; bases outside gene matches: 4. CDR3 sequence reads: CASSFRTGGVNTEAFF. The CDR3 region has the DNA TGCGCCAGCAGCTTTAGGACAGGGGGTGTGAACACTGAAGCTTTCTTT.

The rearrangement uses TRBV7-3 and TRBJ2-2; 10 nucleotides agree with TRBD1. The CDR3 loop spans 15 amino acids. CDR1 SGHTA and CDR2 FQGTGA come from the germline V gene. With V trimmed by 5 bases and J by 3 bases, 3 bases remained unmatched. In nucleotides, the CDR3 is TGTGCCAGCAGCCCCGGGACAGGGGACACCGGGGAGCTGTTTTTT. Its protein product is CASSPGTGDTGELFF.

The V gene is TRBV21-1, the J gene TRBJ2-7; TRBD2 was called by the table and not checked on the DNA. TRBV21-1 is a recognized pseudogene. The CDR3 extends over 17 amino acids. CDR3 sequence: CASSIPPLAGGNYEQYF. CDR3 in DNA: TGTGCCAGCAGCATCCCCCCTCTAGCGGGGGGGAACTACGAGCAGTACTTC.

The chain joins TRBV5-5 to TRBJ1-4; D not certain. This CDR3 is 12 amino acids long. V lost 4 bases to trimming and J lost 6 bases, with 7 bases between them. Germline V gives CDR1 SGHKS, CDR2 YYEKEE (reference sequence). This chain's CDR3 is CASSLPYEKLFF. The CDR3 DNA reads as TGTGCCAGCAGCCTCCCCTATGAAAAACTGTTTTTT.

The V gene is TRBV29-1, the J gene TRBJ2-2, with 7 bases that match TRBD1. This CDR3 has 15 amino acids. The germline gives CDR1 SQVTM, CDR2 ANQGSEA. V shed 4 bases, J shed 1 base, and the junction held 6 bases outside the gene matches. CDR3 nucleotides: TGCAGCGTTGTTGACAGGGTCAGGAACACCGGGGAGCTGTTTTTT. Its translation: CSVVDRVRNTGELFF.